This T cell receptor beta chain emerged from a study of blood T cell repertoires in COVID-19 (dated by TCRdb to 2018 to 2021). Turning to the overall study: Samples from collaborators originated in the United States, Italy and Spain and spanned both the acute and convalescent phases of COVID-19. The material from the prospective study consisted of cDNA or gDNA derived from T cells, B-cell-depleted T cells, or PBMCs. Deeply sampled blood TCRbeta repertoires from subjects exposed to, actively infected with, or recovered from COVID-19 were included in the dataset. The repertoires were released in a freely available public database intended as a resource for research on the immune response to SARS-CoV-2. Samples came from the ongoing ImmuneRACE study (first 160 participants) plus 1,254 subjects from 6 global collaborators. Sample metadata almost always included a de-identified subject ID, COVID-19 status, age in years and sex. Where HLA class I and class II types were available, the types were taken from metadata supplied by the sample provider, not from assay-based typing. Overall results and qualifications from the work: The quantity of clinical and demographic metadata differed by source and by participant and was supplied without curation.

A second Seattle source provided samples from volunteer blood donors who had recovered from COVID-19. Collaborating institutions collected whole blood in K2EDTA tubes following their own protocols. For TCRbeta analysis, collaborators shipped samples as frozen whole blood, isolated PBMCs, or DNA extracted from either of those sample types. TCRbeta CDR3 regions were amplified from genomic DNA by means of the immunoSEQ Assay, a bias-controlled multiplex PCR. The authors' pipeline ran thus. Nucleated cell counts per sample were estimated from amplification of reference gene primers within the assay. Sequence reads were collapsed and filtered to measure the absolute abundance of every unique TCRbeta CDR3 rearrangement. For each sample, productive Simpson clonality was calculated as the square root of Simpson's diversity index over productive rearrangements. TCRdb obtained this table from immuneACCESS and retained in-frame rearrangements with V and J assigned. These tables miss some clones; where compared with another copy, unresolved V genes account for less than half of the shortfall, and the remainder is unexplained. V, J and clone size reflect that table, while D and trimming were determined from the DNA. This sample has 200,000 to 300,000 clones in its table, and approximately 89% of those were observed once. The biggest ten clones account for 8.5% to 10% of the sample.

From the germline V gene (reference sequence), CDR1 is LNHDA and CDR2 is SQIVND. The CDR3 has 15 amino acids, counting the end cysteine and phenylalanine. Only the CDR3 part of the read is kept: 45 bases, read in frame from the first base. Ends trimmed: V by 7 bases, J by 4 bases; bases unmatched to a gene: 9. This clone appeared a few times. Its antigen has not been determined. Base quality data are lacking; no much larger clone is found one base away. Material: peripheral blood. The chain links TRBV19 with TRBJ1-3, with 8 middle bases fitting TRBD1. The sequence was collected from a man aged 35 to 55 who had recovered from COVID-19. The CDR3 reads CASNTQGARGNTIYF. The DNA reads TGTGCCAGTAATACGCAGGGGGCGAGAGGAAACACCATATATTTT.